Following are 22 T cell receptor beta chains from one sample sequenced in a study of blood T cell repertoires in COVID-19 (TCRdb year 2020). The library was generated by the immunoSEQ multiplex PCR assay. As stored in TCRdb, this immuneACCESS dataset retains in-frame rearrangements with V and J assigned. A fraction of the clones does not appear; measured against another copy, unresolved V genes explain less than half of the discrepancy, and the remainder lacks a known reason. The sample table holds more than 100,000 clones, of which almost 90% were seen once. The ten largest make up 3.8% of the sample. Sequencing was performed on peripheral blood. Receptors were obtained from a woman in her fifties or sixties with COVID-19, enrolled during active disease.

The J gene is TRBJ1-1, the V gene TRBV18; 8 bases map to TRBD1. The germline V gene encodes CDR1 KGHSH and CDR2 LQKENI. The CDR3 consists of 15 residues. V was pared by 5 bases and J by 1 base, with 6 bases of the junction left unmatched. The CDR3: CASSIQGATNTEAFF. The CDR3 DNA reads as TGTGCCAGCTCAATCCAGGGGGCCACGAACACTGAAGCTTTCTTT. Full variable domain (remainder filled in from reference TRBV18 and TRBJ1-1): NAGVMQNPRHLVRRRGQEARLRCSPMKGHSHVYWYRQLPEEGLKFMVYLQKENIIDESGMPKERFSAEFPKEGPSILRIQQVVRGDSAAYFCASSIQGATNTEAFFGQGTRLTVV.

CDR3 sequence: CATSRDQASGTDTQYF. The DNA of the CDR3 is TGTGCCACCAGCAGAGATCAGGCTAGCGGAACAGATACGCAGTATTTT. The chain couples TRBV15 to TRBJ2-3; 7 bases line up with TRBD2. Germline assignment: CDR1 LNHNV and CDR2 YYDKDF (reference sequence). The CDR3 loop spans 16 amino acids. V shed 0 bases and J 3 bases; nucleotides not matched to a gene: 6.

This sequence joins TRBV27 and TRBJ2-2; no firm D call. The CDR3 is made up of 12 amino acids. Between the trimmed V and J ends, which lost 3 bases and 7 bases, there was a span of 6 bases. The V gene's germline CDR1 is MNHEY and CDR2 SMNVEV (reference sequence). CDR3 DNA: TGTGCCAGCAGTTTTGCGTACGGGGAGCTGTTTTTT. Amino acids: CASSFAYGELFF.

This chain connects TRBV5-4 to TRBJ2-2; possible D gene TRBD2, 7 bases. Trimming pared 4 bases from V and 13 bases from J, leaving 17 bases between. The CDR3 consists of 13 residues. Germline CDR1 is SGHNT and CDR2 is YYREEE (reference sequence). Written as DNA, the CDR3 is TGTGCCAGCAGCAGGGGGGGGGCCTTAGTGCTGTTTTTT. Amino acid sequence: CASSRGGALVLFF.

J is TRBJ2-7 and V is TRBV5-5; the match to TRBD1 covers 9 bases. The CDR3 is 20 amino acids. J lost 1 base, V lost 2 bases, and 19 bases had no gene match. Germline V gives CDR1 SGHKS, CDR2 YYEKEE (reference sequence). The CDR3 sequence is CASSFYPGTGYHTNSYEQYF. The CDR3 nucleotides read TGTGCCAGCAGCTTCTACCCCGGGACAGGGTACCATACTAATTCCTACGAGCAGTACTTC.

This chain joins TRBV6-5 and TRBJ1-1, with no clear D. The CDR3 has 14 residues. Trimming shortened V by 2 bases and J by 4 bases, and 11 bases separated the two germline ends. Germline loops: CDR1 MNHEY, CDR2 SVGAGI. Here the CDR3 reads CASSYDLRGTEAFF. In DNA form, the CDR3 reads TGTGCCAGCAGTTACGATCTCCGCGGCACTGAAGCTTTCTTT.

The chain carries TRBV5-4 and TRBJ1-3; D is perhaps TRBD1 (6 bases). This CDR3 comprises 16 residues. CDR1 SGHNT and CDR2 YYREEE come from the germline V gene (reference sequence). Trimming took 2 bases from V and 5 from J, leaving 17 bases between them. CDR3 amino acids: CASSLKQGALRNTIYF. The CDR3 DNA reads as TGTGCCAGCAGCTTAAAACAGGGTGCTTTAAGAAACACCATATATTTT.

The DNA for the CDR3 is TGTGCCAGCAGCCCGGGACAGGGCACAGATACGCAGTATTTT. It translates to CASSPGQGTDTQYF. The chain is built from TRBV5-4 and TRBJ2-3; TRBD1 aligns across 8 bases. The CDR3 has 14 residues. J gave up 1 base and V 4 bases, and 2 bases lay outside the gene matches. Germline CDR1 is SGHNT and CDR2 is YYREEE (reference sequence).

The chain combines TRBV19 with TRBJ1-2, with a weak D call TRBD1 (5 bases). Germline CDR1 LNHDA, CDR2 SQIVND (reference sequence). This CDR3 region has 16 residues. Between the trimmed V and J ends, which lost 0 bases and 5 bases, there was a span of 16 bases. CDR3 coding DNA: TGTGCCAGTAGTATAGATTTGGGGGGGTTTCCGTATGGCTACACCTTC. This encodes CASSIDLGGFPYGYTF.

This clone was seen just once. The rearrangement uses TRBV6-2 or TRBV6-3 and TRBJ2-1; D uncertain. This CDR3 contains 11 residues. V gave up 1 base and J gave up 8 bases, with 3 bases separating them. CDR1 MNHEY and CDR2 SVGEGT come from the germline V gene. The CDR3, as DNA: TGTGCCAGCAGTTACTGGCATGAGCAGTTCTTC. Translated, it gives CASSYWHEQFF.

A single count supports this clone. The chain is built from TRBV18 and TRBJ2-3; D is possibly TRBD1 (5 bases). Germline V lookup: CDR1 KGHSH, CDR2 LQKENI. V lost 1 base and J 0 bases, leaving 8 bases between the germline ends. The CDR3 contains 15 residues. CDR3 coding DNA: TGTGCCAGCTCACCACAGCAGGGAAGCACAGATACGCAGTATTTT. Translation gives CASSPQQGSTDTQYF.

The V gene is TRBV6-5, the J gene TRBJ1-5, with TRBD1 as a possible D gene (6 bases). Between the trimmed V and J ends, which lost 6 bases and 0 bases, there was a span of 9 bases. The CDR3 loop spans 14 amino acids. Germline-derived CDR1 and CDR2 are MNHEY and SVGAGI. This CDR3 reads CASRGTFSNQPQHF. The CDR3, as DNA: TGTGCCAGCAGGGGGACATTTAGCAATCAGCCCCAGCATTTT.

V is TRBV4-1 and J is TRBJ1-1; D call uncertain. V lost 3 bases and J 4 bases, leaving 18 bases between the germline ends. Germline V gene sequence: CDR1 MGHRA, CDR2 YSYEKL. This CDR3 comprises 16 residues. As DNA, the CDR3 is TGCGCCAGCAGCCATTCCCCCACGAGCCTGGTCACTGAAGCTTTCTTT. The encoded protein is CASSHSPTSLVTEAFF.

The CDR3 DNA is TGTGCCAGCAGCTTTCGTAGGGGGATCACCGGGGAGCTGTTTTTT. Protein sequence: CASSFRRGITGELFF. The rearrangement joins TRBV11-2 to TRBJ2-2; maybe TRBD1 (6 bases). The CDR3 runs 15 residues. Germline V gene lookup returns CDR1 SGHAT and CDR2 FQNNGV. V lost 3 bases to trimming and J lost 4 bases, with 12 bases between them.

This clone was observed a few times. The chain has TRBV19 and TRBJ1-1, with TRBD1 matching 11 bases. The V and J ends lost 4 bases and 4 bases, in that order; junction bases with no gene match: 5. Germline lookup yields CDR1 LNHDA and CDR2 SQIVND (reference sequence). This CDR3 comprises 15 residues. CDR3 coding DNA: TGTGCCAGTAGTACTGGACAGGGGGCGACCACTGAAGCTTTCTTT. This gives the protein CASSTGQGATTEAFF.

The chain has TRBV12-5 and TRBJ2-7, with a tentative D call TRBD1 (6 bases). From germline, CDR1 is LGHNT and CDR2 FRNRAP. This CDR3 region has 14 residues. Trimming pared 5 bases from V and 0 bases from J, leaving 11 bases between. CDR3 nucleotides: TGTGCTAGTGGTACCGGGACAATCTCCTACGAGCAGTACTTC. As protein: CASGTGTISYEQYF.

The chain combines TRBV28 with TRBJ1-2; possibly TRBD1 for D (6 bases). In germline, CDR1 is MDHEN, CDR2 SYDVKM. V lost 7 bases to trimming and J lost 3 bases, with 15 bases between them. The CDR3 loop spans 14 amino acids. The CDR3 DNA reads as TGTGCCAGCACCCTGGGAGGGGGGGACTATGGCTACACCTTC. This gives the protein CASTLGGGDYGYTF.

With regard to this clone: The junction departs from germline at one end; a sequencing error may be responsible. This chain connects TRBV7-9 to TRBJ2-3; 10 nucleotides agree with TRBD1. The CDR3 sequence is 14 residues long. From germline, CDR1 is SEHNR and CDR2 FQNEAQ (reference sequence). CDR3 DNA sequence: TGTGCCAGCAGCTTAAGTCATCCGGGACAGGGGCAGATTTTT. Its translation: CASSLSHPGQGQIF.

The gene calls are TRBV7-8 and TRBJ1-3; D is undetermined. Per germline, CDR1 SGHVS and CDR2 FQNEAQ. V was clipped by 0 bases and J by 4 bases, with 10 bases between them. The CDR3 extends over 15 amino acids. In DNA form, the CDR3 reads TGTGCCAGCAGCTTAGCGCGGGGATTGGGAAACACCATATATTTT. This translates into CASSLARGLGNTIYF.

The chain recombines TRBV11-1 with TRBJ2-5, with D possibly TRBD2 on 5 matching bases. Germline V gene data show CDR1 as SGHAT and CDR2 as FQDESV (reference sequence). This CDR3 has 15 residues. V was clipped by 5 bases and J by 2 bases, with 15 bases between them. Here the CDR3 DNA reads TGTGCCAGCAGCCTCGAACTAGGACCGCAAGAGACCCAGTACTTC. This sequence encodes CASSLELGPQETQYF.

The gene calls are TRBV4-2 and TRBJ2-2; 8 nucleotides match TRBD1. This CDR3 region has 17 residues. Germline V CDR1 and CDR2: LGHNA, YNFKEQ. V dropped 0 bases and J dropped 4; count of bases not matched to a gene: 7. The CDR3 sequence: CASSQDYGQGGTGELFF. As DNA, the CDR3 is TGTGCCAGCAGCCAAGATTACGGACAGGGAGGCACCGGGGAGCTGTTTTTT.

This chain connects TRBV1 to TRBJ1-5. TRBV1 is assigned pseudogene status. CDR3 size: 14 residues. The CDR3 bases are TGCACCAGCAGCCTGGGAGCGAGGAATCAGCCCCAGCATTTT. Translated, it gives CTSSLGARNQPQHF.